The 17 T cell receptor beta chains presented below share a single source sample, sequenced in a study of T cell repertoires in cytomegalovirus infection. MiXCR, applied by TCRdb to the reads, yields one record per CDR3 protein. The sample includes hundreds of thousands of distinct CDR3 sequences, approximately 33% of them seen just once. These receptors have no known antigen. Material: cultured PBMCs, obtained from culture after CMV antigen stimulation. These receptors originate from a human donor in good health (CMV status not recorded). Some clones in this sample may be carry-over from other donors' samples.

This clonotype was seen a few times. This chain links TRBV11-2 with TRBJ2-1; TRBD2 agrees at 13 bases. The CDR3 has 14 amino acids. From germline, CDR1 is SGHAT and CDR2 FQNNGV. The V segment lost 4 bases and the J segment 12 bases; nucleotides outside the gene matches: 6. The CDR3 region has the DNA TGTGCCAGCAGCTCCGGACTAGCGGGAGTGGGGCAGTTCTTC. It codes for CASSSGLAGVGQFF.

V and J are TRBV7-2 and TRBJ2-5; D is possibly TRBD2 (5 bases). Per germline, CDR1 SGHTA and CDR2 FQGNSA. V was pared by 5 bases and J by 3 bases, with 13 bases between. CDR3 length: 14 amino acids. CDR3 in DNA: TGTGCCAGCAGCGATCCACGGGGAAAAGAGACCCAGTACTTC. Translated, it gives CASSDPRGKETQYF.

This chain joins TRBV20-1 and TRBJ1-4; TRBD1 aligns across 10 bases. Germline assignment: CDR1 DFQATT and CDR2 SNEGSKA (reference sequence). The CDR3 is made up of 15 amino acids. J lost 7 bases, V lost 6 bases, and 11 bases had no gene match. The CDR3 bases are TGCAGTGCCAGACCAATGACAGGGGGCTTTGAAAAACTGTTTTTT. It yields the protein CSARPMTGGFEKLFF.

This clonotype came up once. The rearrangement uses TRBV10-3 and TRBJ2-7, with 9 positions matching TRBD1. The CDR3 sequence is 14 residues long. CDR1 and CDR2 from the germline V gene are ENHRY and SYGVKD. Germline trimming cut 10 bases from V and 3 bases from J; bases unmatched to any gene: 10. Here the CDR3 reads CATTPGQGNYEQYF. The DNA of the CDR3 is TGTGCCACGACGCCGGGACAGGGAAACTACGAGCAGTACTTC.

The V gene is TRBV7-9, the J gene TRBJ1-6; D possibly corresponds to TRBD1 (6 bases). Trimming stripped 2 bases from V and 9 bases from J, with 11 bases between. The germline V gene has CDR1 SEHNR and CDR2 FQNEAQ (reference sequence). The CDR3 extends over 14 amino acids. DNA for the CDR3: TGTGCCAGCAGCTTAAATCAGGGGAGTTCACCCCTCCACTTT. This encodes CASSLNQGSSPLHF.

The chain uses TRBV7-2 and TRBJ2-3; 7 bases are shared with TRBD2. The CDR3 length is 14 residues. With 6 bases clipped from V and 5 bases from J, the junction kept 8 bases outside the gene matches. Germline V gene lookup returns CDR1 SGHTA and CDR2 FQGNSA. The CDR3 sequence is CASSRLALRDTQYF. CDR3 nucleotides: TGTGCCAGCAGTAGACTAGCCCTGCGAGATACGCAGTATTTT.

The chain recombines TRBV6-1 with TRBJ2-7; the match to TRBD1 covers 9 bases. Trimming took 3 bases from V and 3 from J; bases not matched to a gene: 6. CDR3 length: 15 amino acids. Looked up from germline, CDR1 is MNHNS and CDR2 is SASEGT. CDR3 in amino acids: CASSEVGTGYYEQYF. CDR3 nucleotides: TGTGCCAGCAGTGAGGTCGGGACAGGGTACTACGAGCAGTACTTC.

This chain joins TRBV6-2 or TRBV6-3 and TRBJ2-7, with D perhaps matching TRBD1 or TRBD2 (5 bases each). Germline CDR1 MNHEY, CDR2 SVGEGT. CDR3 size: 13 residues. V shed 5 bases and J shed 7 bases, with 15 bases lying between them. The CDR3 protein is CASSGTYLGEQYF. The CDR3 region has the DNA TGTGCCAGCAGTGGGACGTACTTGGGTGAGCAGTACTTC.

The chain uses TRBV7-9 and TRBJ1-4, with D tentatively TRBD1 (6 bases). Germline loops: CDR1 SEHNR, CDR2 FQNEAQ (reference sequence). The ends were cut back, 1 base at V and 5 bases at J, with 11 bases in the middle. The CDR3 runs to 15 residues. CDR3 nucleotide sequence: TGTGCCAGCAGCTTAGGCGGGGGCCGGAATGAAAAACTGTTTTTT. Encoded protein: CASSLGGGRNEKLFF.

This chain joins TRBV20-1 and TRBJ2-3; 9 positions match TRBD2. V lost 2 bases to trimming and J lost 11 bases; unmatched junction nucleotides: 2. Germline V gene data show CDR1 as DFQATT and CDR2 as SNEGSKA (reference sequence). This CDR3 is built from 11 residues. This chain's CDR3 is CSARLLAGQYF. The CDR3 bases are TGCAGTGCTAGATTACTAGCGGGGCAGTATTTT.

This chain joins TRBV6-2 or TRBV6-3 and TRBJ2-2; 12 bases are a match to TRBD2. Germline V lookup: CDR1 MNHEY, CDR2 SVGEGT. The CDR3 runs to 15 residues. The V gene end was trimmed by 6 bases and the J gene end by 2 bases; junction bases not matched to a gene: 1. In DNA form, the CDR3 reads TGTGCCAGCAGCGGACTAGCGGGAAACACCGGGGAGCTGTTTTTT. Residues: CASSGLAGNTGELFF.

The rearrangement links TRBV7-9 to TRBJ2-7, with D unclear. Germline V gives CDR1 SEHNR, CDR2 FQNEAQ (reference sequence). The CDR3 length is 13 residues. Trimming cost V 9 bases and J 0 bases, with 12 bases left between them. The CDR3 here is CASTVGDSYEQYF. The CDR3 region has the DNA TGTGCCAGTACTGTGGGTGACTCCTACGAGCAGTACTTC.

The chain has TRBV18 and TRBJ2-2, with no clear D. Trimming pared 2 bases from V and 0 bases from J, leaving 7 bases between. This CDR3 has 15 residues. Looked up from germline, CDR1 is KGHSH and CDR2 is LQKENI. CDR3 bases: TGTGCCAGCTCACCAGATAGTACGAACACCGGGGAGCTGTTTTTT. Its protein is CASSPDSTNTGELFF.

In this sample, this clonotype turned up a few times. CDR3 nucleotides: TGTGCCAGCAGTACCCGGACGGAAGAGACCCAGTACTTC. Protein sequence: CASSTRTEETQYF. The chain uses TRBV28 and TRBJ2-5, with unresolved D. This CDR3 is built from 13 residues. Germline loops: CDR1 MDHEN, CDR2 SYDVKM. Trimming left V 5 bases short and J 3 bases short, with 10 bases between.

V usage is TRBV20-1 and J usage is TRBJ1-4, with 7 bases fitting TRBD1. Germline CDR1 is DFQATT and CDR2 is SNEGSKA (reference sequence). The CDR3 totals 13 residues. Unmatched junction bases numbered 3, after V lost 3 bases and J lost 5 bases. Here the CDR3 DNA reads TGCAGTGCTAGGGACAGGACAAATGAAAAACTGTTTTTT. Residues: CSARDRTNEKLFF.

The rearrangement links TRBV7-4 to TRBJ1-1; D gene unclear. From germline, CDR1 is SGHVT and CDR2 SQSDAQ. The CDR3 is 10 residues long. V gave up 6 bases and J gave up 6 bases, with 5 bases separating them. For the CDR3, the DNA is TGTGCCAGCAGTGAGCCTGAAGCTTTCTTT. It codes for CASSEPEAFF.

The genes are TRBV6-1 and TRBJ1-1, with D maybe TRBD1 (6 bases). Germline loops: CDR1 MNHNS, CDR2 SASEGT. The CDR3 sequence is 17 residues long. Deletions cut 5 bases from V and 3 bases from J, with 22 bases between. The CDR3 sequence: CASSRRGGRLADTEAFF. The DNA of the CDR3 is TGTGCCAGCAGTCGAAGAGGGGGTCGGCTGGCAGACACTGAAGCTTTCTTT.